This T cell receptor beta chain was obtained from a study of blood T cell repertoires in COVID-19. Background on the study: The study drew acute and convalescent COVID-19 samples from the United States, Italy and Spain.

TCRdb's table, derived via immunoSEQ multiplex PCR, lists solely in-frame clones and lacks some. This table holds about 250,000 clones, 65% to 90% found once. J gave up 6 bases and V 5 bases, and 3 bases lay outside the gene matches. CDR1 and CDR2 from the germline V gene are MNHEY and SMNVEV (reference sequence). The CDR3 has 12 amino acids. Sequences were obtained from PBMCs or T cells enriched from blood (not recorded which). The rearrangement uses TRBV27 and TRBJ2-7, with 8 bases matching TRBD1. The clonotype was recovered from a woman aged 45-65 years with acute COVID-19. Written as DNA, the CDR3 is TGTGCCAGCAGTCCCGGACAGGGCGAGCAGTACTTC. Protein sequence: CASSPGQGEQYF.